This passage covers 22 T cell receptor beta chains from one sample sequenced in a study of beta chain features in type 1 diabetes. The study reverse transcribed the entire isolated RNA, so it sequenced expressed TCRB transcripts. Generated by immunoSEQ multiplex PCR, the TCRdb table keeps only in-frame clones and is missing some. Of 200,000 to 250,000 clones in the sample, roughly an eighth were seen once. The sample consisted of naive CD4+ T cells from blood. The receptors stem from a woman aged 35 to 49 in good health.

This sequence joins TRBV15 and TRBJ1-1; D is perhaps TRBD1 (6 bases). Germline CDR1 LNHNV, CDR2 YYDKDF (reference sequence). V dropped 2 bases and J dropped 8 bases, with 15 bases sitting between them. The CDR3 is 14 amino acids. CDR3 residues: CATSRSILGAEAFF. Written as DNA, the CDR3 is TGTGCCACCAGCAGATCCATCCTGGGGGCCGAAGCTTTCTTT.

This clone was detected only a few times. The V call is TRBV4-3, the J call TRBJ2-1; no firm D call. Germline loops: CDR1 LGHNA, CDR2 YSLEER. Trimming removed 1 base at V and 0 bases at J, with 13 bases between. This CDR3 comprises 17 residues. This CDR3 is CASSQVSSQRSYNEQFF. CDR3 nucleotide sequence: TGCGCCAGCAGCCAAGTCAGTAGTCAGCGCTCCTACAATGAGCAGTTCTTC.

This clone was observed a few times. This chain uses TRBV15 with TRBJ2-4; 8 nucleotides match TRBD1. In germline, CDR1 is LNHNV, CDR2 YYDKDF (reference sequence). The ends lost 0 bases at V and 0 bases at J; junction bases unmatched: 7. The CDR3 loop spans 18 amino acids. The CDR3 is CATSRDIGQGLAKNIQYF. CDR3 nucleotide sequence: TGTGCCACCAGCAGAGACATCGGACAGGGTCTAGCCAAAAACATTCAGTACTTC.

The CDR3 nucleotides read TGCGCCAGCAGCTTGGTCTCCAGTCAAGAGACCCAGTACTTC. Its protein product is CASSLVSSQETQYF. The rearrangement joins TRBV5-1 to TRBJ2-5; D gene unclear. Trimming removed 0 bases from V and 2 bases from J, with 8 bases in between. CDR1 and CDR2 from the germline V gene are SGHRS and YFSETQ. The CDR3 loop spans 14 amino acids.

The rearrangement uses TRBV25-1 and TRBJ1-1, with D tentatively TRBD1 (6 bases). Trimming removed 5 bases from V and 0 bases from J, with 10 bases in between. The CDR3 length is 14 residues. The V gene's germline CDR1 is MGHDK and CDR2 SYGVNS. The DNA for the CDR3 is TGTGCCAGCAGTCTCCAGGGGCTGAACACTGAAGCTTTCTTT. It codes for CASSLQGLNTEAFF.

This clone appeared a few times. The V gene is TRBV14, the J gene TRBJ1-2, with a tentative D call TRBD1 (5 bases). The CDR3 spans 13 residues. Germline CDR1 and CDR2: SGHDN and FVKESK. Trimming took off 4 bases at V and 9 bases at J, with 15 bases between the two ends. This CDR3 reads CASSPTSGVRYTF. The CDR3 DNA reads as TGTGCCAGCAGCCCCACCTCGGGGGTTCGCTACACCTTC.

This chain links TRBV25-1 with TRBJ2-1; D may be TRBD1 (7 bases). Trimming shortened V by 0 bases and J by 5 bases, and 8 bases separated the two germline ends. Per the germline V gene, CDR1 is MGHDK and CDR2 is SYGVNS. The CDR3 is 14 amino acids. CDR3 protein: CASSEYRGDNEQFF. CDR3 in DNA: TGTGCCAGCAGTGAATACAGGGGGGACAATGAGCAGTTCTTC.

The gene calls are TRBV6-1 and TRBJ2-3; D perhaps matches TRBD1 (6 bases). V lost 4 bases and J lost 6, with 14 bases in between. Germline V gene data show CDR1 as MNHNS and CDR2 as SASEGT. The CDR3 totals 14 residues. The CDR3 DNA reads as TGTGCCAGCAGTGGATTTCAGGGGATTGATACGCAGTATTTT. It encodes CASSGFQGIDTQYF.

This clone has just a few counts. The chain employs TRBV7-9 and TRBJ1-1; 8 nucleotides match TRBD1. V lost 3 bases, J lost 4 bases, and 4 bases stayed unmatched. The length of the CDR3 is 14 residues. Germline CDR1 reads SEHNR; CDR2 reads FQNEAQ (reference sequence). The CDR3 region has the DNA TGTGCCAGCAGCTTTCAGGGGGCGGGCACTGAAGCTTTCTTT. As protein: CASSFQGAGTEAFF. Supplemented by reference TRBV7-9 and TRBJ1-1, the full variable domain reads DTGVSQNPRHKITKRGQNVTFRCDPISEHNRLYWYRQTLGQGPEFLTYFQNEAQLEKSRLLSDRFSAERPKGSFSTLEIQRTEQGDSAMYLCASSFQGAGTEAFFGQGTRLTVV.

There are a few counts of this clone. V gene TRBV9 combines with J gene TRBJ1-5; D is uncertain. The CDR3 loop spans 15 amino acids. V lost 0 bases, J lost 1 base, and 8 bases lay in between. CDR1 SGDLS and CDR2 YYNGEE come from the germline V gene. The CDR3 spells CASSVGALSNQPQHF. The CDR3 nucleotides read TGTGCCAGCAGCGTAGGGGCTCTCAGCAATCAGCCCCAGCATTTT.

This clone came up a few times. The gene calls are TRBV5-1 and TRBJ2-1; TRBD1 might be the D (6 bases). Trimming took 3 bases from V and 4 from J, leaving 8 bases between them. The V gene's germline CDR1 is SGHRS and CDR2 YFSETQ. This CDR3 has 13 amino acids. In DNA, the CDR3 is TGCGCCAGCAGCTCAACAGGGTACAATGAGCAGTTCTTC. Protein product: CASSSTGYNEQFF.

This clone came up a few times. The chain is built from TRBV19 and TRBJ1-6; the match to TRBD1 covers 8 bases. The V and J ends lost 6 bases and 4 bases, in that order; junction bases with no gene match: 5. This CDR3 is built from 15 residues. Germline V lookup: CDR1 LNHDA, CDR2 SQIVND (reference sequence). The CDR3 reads CASSPRTGYNSPLHF. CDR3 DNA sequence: TGTGCCAGTAGCCCCCGGACAGGGTATAATTCACCCCTCCACTTT.

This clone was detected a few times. CDR3 nucleotide sequence: TGTGCCAGCAGCCAAGGTGACTATTACAATGAGCAGTTCTTC. Protein sequence: CASSQGDYYNEQFF. This chain connects TRBV14 to TRBJ2-1, with D tentatively TRBD2 (5 bases). CDR3 size: 14 residues. Germline V gene data show CDR1 as SGHDN and CDR2 as FVKESK. V lost 1 base and J 4 bases, leaving 8 bases between the germline ends. The full variable domain, in which reference TRBV14 and TRBJ2-1 provide the parts outside the CDR3, is EAGVTQFPSHSVIEKGQTVTLRCDPISGHDNLYWYRRVMGKEIKFLLHFVKESKQDESGMPNNRFLAERTGGTYSTLKVQPAELEDSGVYFCASSQGDYYNEQFFGPGTRLTVL.

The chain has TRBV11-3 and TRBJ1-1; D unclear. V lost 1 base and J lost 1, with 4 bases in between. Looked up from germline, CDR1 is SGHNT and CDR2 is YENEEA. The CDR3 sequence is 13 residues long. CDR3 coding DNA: TGTGCCAGCAGCTTAGGCGGGAACACTGAAGCTTTCTTT. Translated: CASSLGGNTEAFF.

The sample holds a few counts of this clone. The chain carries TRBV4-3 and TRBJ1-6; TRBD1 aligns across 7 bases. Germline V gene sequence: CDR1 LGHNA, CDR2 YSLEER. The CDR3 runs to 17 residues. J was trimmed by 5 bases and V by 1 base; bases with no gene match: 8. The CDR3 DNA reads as TGCGCCAGCAGCCAAGTGCCTTCCGGGACAGATAATTCACCCCTCCACTTT. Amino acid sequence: CASSQVPSGTDNSPLHF.

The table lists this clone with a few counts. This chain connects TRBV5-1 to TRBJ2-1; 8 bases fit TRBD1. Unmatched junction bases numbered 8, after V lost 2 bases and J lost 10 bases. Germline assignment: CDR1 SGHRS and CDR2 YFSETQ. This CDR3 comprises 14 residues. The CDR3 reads CASSFGQGVGEQFF. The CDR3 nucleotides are TGCGCCAGCAGCTTTGGACAGGGAGTAGGGGAGCAGTTCTTC.

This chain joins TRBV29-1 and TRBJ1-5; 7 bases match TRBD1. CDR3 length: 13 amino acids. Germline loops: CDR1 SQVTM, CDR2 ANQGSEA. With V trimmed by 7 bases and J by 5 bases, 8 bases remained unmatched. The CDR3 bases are TGCAGCGCAGGGACAGACAATGATCAGCCCCAGCATTTT. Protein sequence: CSAGTDNDQPQHF.

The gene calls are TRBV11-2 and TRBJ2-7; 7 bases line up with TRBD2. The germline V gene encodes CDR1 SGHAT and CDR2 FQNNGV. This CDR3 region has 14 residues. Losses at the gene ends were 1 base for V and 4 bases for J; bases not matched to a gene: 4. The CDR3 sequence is CASSLGLARYEQYF. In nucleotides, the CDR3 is TGTGCCAGCAGCTTAGGACTAGCTCGATACGAGCAGTACTTC.

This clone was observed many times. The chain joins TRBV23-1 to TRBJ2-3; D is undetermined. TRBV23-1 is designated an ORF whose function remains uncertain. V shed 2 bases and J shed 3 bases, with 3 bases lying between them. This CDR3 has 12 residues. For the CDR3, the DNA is TGCGCCAGCAGTCAACGGACAGATACGCAGTATTTT. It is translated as CASSQRTDTQYF.

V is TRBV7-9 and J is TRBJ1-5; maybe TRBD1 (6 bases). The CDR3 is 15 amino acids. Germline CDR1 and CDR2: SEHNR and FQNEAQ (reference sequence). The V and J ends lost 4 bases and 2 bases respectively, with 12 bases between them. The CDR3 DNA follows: TGTGCCAGCAGCTCCACAGGGATGGGCAATCAGCCCCAGCATTTT. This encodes CASSSTGMGNQPQHF.

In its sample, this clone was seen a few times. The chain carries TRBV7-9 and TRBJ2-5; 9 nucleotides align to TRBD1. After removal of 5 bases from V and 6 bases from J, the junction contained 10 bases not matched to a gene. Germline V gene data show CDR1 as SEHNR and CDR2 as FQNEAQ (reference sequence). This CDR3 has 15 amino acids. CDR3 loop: CASSPSGQGWKTQYF. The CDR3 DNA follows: TGTGCCAGCAGCCCATCTGGACAGGGGTGGAAGACCCAGTACTTC.

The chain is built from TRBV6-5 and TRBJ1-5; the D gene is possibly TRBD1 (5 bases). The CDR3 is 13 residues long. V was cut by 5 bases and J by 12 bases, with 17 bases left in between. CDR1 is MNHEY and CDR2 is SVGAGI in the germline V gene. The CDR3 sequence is CASSSPRGSDQHF. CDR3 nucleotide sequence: TGTGCCAGCAGTAGTCCACGGGGGTCGGACCAGCATTTT.